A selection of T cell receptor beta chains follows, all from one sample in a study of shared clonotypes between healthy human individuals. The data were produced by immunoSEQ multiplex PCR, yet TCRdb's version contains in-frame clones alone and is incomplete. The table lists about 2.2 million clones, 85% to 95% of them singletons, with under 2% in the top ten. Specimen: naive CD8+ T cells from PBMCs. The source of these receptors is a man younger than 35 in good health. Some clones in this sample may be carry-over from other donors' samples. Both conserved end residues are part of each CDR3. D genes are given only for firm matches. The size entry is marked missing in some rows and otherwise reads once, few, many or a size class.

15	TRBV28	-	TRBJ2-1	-	CASSLSGVYYNEQFF	TGTGCCAGCAGTTTATCAGGGGTGTACTACAATGAGCAGTTCTTC
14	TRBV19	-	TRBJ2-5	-	CASSWGDSQETQYF	TGTGCCAGTAGTTGGGGAGACAGCCAAGAGACCCAGTACTTC
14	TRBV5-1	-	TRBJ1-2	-	CASSLDRPEDGYTF	TGCGCCAGCAGCTTGGATCGACCTGAAGATGGCTACACCTTC
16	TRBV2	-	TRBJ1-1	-	CASRAEAPNRKSEAFF	TGTGCCAGCAGAGCAGAAGCCCCGAATCGGAAATCTGAAGCTTTCTTT
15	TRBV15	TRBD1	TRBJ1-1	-	CATRKDRGRSTEAFF	TGTGCCACCCGTAAGGACAGGGGGCGAAGCACTGAAGCTTTCTTT
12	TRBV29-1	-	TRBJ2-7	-	CSARTGSPEQYF	TGCAGCGCCCGCACCGGGAGCCCCGAGCAGTACTTC
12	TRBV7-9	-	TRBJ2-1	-	CASSLPENEQFF	TGTGCCAGCAGCCTCCCCGAGAATGAGCAGTTCTTC
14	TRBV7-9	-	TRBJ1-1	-	CASSTMGERTEAFF	TGTGCCAGCAGCACAATGGGGGAGAGGACTGAAGCTTTCTTT
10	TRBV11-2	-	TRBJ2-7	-	CAVGGYEQYF	TGTGCCGTCGGGGGCTACGAGCAGTACTTC
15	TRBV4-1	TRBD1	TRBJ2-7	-	CASSQGNRGAYEQYF	TGCGCCAGCAGCCAAGGGAACAGGGGCGCCTACGAGCAGTACTTC
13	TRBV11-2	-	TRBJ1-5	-	CASSLWGNQPQHF	TGTGCCAGCAGCTTATGGGGGAATCAGCCCCAGCATTTT
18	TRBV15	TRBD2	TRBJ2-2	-	CATRPRTSGGRRGGELFF	TGTGCCACGAGACCGAGGACTAGCGGGGGCCGTCGGGGCGGGGAGCTGTTTTTT
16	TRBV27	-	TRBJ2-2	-	CASTRLDLEPTGELFF	TGTGCCAGCACCCGCTTAGACCTGGAACCCACCGGGGAGCTGTTTTTT
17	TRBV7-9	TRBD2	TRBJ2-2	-	CASSSGLAGTNTGELFF	TGTGCCAGCAGCTCGGGACTAGCGGGTACGAACACCGGGGAGCTGTTTTTT
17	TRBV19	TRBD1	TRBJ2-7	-	CASSPQRPGQGYYEQYF	TGTGCCAGTAGTCCTCAACGTCCGGGACAGGGCTACTACGAGCAGTACTTC
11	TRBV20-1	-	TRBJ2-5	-	CSALVEETQYF	TGCAGTGCTCTAGTTGAAGAGACCCAGTACTTC
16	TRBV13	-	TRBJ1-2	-	CASSTRGDGFYYGYTF	TGTGCCAGCAGCACCCGGGGCGACGGGTTCTACTATGGCTACACCTTC
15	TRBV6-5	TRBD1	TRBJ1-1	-	CASSYQGQGGTEAFF	TGTGCCAGCAGTTACCAGGGACAGGGTGGCACTGAAGCTTTCTTT
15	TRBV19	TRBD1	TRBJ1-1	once	CAVKPGTGLNTEAFF	TGTGCCGTTAAACCCGGGACAGGGTTGAACACTGAAGCTTTCTTT
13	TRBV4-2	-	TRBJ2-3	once	CASSQKVTDTQYF	TGTGCCAGCAGCCAAAAGGTAACAGATACGCAGTATTTT
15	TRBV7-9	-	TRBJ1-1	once	CASSEREGTLAEAFF	TGTGCCAGCAGCGAGCGCGAAGGGACTCTGGCTGAAGCTTTCTTT
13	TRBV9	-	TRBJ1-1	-	CASSVQGATEAFF	TGTGCCAGCAGCGTGCAGGGAGCGACTGAAGCTTTCTTT
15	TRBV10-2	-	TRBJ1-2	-	CASSEGGGEHYGYTF	TGCGCCAGCAGTGAGGGGGGAGGGGAGCACTATGGCTACACCTTC